Below are 8 T cell receptor beta chains sequenced from a single sample in a study of blood T cell repertoires in COVID-19. Assay used: immunoSEQ multiplex PCR; TCRdb lists only in-frame clones, some missing. The table shows about 170,000 clones, with 80% to 90% occurring only once. The specimen was peripheral blood. The origin of the receptors is a woman over 75 with acute or convalescent COVID-19.

The V and J genes are TRBV11-2 and TRBJ1-1; a weak D match, TRBD1 (6 bases). Germline loops: CDR1 SGHAT, CDR2 FQNNGV. Trimming took 5 bases from V and 4 from J, leaving 17 bases between them. The CDR3 consists of 15 residues. CDR3 bases: TGTGCCAGCAGCGCTCCGACGGTGGGGGCCACTGAAGCTTTCTTT. It yields the protein CASSAPTVGATEAFF.

The chain links TRBV19 to TRBJ2-1, with TRBD1 matching 8 bases. The germline CDR1 and CDR2 sequences are LNHDA and SQIVND (reference sequence). Losses at the gene ends were 5 bases for V and 4 bases for J; bases not matched to a gene: 7. The CDR3 extends over 15 amino acids. For the CDR3, the DNA is TGTGCCAGTAGTGCGACAGGGGACCTTTACAATGAGCAGTTCTTC. The encoded protein is CASSATGDLYNEQFF.

The V call is TRBV3-1 (or the pseudogene TRBV3-2), the J call TRBJ2-1; 9 bases map to TRBD2. The trim removed 1 base at V and 8 bases at J, leaving 6 bases unmatched. The CDR3 is made up of 15 amino acids. Germline values: CDR1 LGHDT, CDR2 YNNKEL (reference sequence). The CDR3 nucleotides read TGTGCCAGCAGCCAAGTGGCGGGGGGGCCGCATGAGCAGTTCTTC. The encoded protein is CASSQVAGGPHEQFF.

CDR3 amino acids: CASSPPGTGLGEQYF. In DNA form, the CDR3 reads TGTGCCAGTAGTCCCCCCGGGACAGGACTGGGCGAGCAGTACTTC. The rearrangement uses TRBV19 and TRBJ2-7, with 8 bases aligning to TRBD1. CDR3 size: 15 residues. V was clipped by 5 bases and J by 6 bases; unmatched bases: 12. CDR1 is LNHDA and CDR2 is SQIVND in the germline V gene (reference sequence).

This clone was observed once. V gene TRBV5-1 combines with J gene TRBJ2-1, with 7 bases that match TRBD1. The CDR3 runs 15 residues. From germline, CDR1 is SGHRS and CDR2 YFSETQ. Losses at the gene ends were 5 bases for V and 7 bases for J; bases not matched to a gene: 12. The CDR3 region is CASRRSRDSSNEQFF. The CDR3 DNA is TGCGCCAGCAGGAGAAGCCGGGACAGCTCTAATGAGCAGTTCTTC.

The genes are TRBV7-8 and TRBJ2-5, with 11 bases identical to TRBD2. The V gene end was trimmed by 0 bases and the J gene end by 4 bases; junction bases not matched to a gene: 4. CDR3 size: 16 residues. Germline V gives CDR1 SGHVS, CDR2 FQNEAQ. The CDR3 coding sequence is TGTGCCAGCAGCTTAGCCCCGACTAGCGGGATAGAGACCCAGTACTTC. It yields the protein CASSLAPTSGIETQYF.

The rearrangement uses TRBV27 and TRBJ1-2, with TRBD1 matching over 9 bases. The CDR3 sequence is 18 residues long. With 6 bases clipped from V and 4 bases from J, the junction kept 18 bases outside the gene matches. Germline V CDR1 and CDR2: MNHEY, SMNVEV (reference sequence). CDR3 nucleotide sequence: TGTGCCAGCAGCGATCGATGGATTTCGGGACAGGGTATCTATGGCTACACCTTC. This translates into CASSDRWISGQGIYGYTF.

The genes are TRBV28 and TRBJ1-1; D is unresolved. The CDR3 extends over 13 amino acids. V shed 6 bases and J shed 8 bases, with 16 bases lying between them. Germline CDR1 and CDR2: MDHEN and SYDVKM. As DNA, the CDR3 is TGTGCCAGCAGCCCCCCCAGGAGGAGGGAAGCTTTCTTT. As protein: CASSPPRRREAFF.